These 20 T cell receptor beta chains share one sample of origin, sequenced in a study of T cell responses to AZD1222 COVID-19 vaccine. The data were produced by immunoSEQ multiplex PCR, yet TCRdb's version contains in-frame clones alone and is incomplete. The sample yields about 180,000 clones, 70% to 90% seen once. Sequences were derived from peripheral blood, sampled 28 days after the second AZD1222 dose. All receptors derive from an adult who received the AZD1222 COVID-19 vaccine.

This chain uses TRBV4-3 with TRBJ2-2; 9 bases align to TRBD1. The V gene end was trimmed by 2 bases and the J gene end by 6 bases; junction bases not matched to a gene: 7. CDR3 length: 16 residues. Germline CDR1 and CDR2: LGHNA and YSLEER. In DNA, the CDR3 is TGCGCCAGCAGCCAATCACCGGGACAGGGATCCGGGGAGCTGTTTTTT. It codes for CASSQSPGQGSGELFF.

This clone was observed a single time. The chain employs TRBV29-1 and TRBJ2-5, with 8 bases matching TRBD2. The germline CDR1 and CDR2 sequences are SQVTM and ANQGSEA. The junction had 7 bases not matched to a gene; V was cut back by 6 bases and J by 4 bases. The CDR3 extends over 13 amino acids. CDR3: CSVTGGAGETQYF. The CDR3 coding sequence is TGCAGCGTGACGGGGGGGGCTGGAGAGACCCAGTACTTC.

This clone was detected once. The CDR3 loop is CASRGDRGNSPLHF. The CDR3 DNA sequence: TGTGCCAGCAGGGGGGACAGGGGTAATTCACCCCTCCACTTT. The chain has TRBV2 and TRBJ1-6; 10 bases map to TRBD1. CDR3 length: 14 amino acids. V lost 6 bases, J lost 6 bases, and 2 bases stayed unmatched. CDR1 SNHLY and CDR2 FYNNEI come from the germline V gene.

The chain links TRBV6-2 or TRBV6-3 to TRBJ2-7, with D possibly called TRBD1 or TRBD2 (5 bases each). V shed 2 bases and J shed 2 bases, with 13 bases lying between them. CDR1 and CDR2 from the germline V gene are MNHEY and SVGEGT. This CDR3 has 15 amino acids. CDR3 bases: TGTGCCAGCAGTTACCCGGGACGTCATCCCTACGAGCAGTACTTC. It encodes CASSYPGRHPYEQYF.

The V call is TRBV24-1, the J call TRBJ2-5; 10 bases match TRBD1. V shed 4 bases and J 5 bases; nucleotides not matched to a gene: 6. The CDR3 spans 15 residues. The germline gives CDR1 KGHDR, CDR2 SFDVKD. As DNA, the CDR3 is TGTGCCACCAGTGAGTTGACAGGGGGCGTTGAGACCCAGTACTTC. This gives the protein CATSELTGGVETQYF.

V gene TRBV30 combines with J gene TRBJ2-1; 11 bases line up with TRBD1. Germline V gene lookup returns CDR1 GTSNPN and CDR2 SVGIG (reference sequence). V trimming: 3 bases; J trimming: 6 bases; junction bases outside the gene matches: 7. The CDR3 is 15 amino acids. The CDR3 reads CAWRQGTGGPNEQFF. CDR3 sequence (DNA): TGTGCCTGGAGGCAAGGGACAGGGGGACCCAATGAGCAGTTCTTC.

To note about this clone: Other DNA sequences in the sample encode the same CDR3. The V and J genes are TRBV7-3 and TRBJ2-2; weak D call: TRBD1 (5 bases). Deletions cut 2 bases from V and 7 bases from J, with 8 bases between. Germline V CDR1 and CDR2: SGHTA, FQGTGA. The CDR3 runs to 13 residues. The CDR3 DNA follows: TGTGCCAGCAGCTTACAGGGTCACGGGGAGCTGTTTTTT. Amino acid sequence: CASSLQGHGELFF.

This CDR3 reads CASSFRGTGGFGYGYTF. The CDR3 nucleotides read TGTGCCAGCAGTTTCCGAGGGACAGGGGGTTTTGGGTATGGCTACACCTTC. The chain uses TRBV27 and TRBJ1-2; 11 positions match TRBD1. The germline V gene encodes CDR1 MNHEY and CDR2 SMNVEV (reference sequence). The junction had 11 bases not matched to a gene; V was cut back by 3 bases and J by 5 bases. The CDR3 spans 17 residues.

The CDR3 nucleotides are TGCAGCGTTGGCGCAGGGCAGGAACAGCCCCAGCATTTT. Encoded protein: CSVGAGQEQPQHF. The rearrangement links TRBV29-1 to TRBJ1-5, with D possibly TRBD1 on 5 matching bases. This CDR3 is 13 amino acids long. V dropped 4 bases and J dropped 7 bases, with 14 bases sitting between them. Germline V CDR1 and CDR2: SQVTM, ANQGSEA. The entire variable domain, with the rest obtained from reference TRBV29-1 and TRBJ1-5, is as follows: SAVISQKPSRDICQRGTSLTIQCQVDSQVTMMFWYRQQPGQSLTLIATANQGSEATYESGFVIDKFPISRPNLTFSTLTVSNMSPEDSSIYLCSVGAGQEQPQHFGDGTRLSIL.

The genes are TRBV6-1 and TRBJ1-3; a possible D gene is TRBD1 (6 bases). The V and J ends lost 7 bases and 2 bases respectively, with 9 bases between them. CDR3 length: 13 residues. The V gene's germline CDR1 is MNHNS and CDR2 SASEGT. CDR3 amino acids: CASTQGPGNTIYF. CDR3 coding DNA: TGTGCCAGCACACAGGGTCCTGGAAACACCATATATTTT.

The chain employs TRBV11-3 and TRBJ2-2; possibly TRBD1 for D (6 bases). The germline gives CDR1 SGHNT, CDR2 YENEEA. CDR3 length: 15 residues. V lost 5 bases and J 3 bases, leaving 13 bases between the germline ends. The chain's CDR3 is CASSPSQGYTGELFF. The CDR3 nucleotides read TGTGCCAGCAGCCCCTCTCAGGGGTACACCGGGGAGCTGTTTTTT. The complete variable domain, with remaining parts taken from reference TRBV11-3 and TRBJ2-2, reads EAGVVQSPRYKIIEKKQPVAFWCNPISGHNTLYWYLQNLGQGPELLIRYENEEAVDDSQLPKDRFSAERLKGVDSTLKIQPAELGDSAVYLCASSPSQGYTGELFFGEGSRLTVL.

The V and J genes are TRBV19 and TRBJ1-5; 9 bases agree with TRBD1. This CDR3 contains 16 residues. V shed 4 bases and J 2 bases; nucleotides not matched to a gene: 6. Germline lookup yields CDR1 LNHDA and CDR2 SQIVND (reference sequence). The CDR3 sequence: CASSNTGGKRNQPQHF. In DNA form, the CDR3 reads TGTGCCAGTAGTAATACAGGGGGCAAGCGCAATCAGCCCCAGCATTTT. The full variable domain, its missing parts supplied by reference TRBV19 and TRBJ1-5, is DGGITQSPKYLFRKEGQNVTLSCEQNLNHDAMYWYRQDPGQGLRLIYYSQIVNDFQKGDIAEGYSVSREKKESFPLTVTSAQKNPTAFYLCASSNTGGKRNQPQHFGDGTRLSIL.

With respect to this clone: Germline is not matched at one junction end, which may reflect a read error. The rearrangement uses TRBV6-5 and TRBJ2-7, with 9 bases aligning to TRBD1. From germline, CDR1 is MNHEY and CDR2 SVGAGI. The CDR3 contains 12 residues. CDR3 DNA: TGTGCCAGCAGTTACATGGGACAGGGAAATAACTTC. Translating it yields CASSYMGQGNNF.

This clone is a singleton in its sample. CDR3 sequence (DNA): TGCGCCAGCAGCCAAGATTCCGGCCTCGCAGGGGAGACCCAGTACTTC. It codes for CASSQDSGLAGETQYF. The chain combines TRBV4-1 with TRBJ2-5; the D gene is possibly TRBD1 (5 bases). Trimming shortened V by 0 bases and J by 5 bases, and 16 bases separated the two germline ends. There are 16 residues in the CDR3. CDR1 MGHRA and CDR2 YSYEKL come from the germline V gene.

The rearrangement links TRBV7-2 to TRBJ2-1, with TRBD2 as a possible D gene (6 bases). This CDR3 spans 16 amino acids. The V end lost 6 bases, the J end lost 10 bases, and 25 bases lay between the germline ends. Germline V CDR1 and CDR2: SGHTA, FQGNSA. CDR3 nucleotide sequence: TGTGCCAGCAGGGGGGGAGGCGGGGCCCTGATCGGGGAGCAGTTCTTC. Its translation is CASRGGGGALIGEQFF.

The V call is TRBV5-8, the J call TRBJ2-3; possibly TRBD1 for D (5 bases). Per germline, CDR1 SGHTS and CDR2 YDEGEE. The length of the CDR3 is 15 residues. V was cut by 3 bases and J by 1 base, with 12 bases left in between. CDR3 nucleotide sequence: TGTGCCAGCAGCTCGCAGGGTCTTGGCACAGATACGCAGTATTTT. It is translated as CASSSQGLGTDTQYF.

CDR3 sequence (DNA): TGCAGCGCCGGGGACAGCGGGGCGACCCAGTACTTC. It codes for CSAGDSGATQYF. The rearrangement links TRBV29-1 to TRBJ2-5, with D perhaps matching TRBD1 or TRBD2 (7 bases each). The CDR3 contains 12 residues. Germline V lookup: CDR1 SQVTM, CDR2 ANQGSEA. The V gene lost 7 bases and the J gene lost 7 bases, with 16 bases spanning the gap.

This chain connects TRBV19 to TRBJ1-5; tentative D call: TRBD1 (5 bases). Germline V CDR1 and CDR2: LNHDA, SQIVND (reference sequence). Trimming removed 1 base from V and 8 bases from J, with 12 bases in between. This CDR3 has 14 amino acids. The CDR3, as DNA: TGTGCCAGTAGTATAGTTCCAGGGCGGAAGCCCCAGCATTTT. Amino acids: CASSIVPGRKPQHF.

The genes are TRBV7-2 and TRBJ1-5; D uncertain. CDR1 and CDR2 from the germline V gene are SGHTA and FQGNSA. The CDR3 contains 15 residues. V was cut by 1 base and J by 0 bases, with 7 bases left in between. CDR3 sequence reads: CASSLGGASNQPQHF. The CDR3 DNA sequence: TGTGCCAGCAGCTTAGGTGGAGCTAGCAATCAGCCCCAGCATTTT.

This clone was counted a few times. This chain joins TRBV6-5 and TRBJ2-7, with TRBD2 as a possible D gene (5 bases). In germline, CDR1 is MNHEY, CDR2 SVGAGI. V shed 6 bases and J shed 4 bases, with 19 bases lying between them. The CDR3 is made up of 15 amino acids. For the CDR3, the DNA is TGTGCCAGCAGGAGGACTTTTTTAGGAACTTACGAGCAGTACTTC. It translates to CASRRTFLGTYEQYF.